The 8 T cell receptor beta chains given below trace back to one sample, sequenced in a study of blood T cell repertoires in COVID-19. Generated by immunoSEQ multiplex PCR, the TCRdb table keeps only in-frame clones and is missing some. Among 150,000 to 200,000 clones listed, around nine tenths were seen once. The specimen was peripheral blood. These receptors came from a man in his late teens or twenties with active or convalescent COVID-19.

The J gene is TRBJ2-3, the V gene TRBV5-6; 9 bases align to TRBD2. In germline, CDR1 is SGHDT, CDR2 YYEEEE. The length of the CDR3 is 16 residues. V lost 4 bases and J lost 2; bases outside the gene matches: 8. CDR3 protein: CASSTGLALHTDTQYF. CDR3 in DNA: TGTGCCAGCAGCACCGGACTAGCGCTACACACAGATACGCAGTATTTT.

This clone occurred a few times. The genes are TRBV20-1 and TRBJ2-5; a possible D gene is TRBD2 (6 bases). The CDR3 runs 11 residues. Trimming left V 3 bases short and J 4 bases short, with 6 bases between. Germline V gives CDR1 DFQATT, CDR2 SNEGSKA (reference sequence). CDR3 sequence: CSASGRETQYF. The CDR3 DNA reads as TGCAGTGCTAGCGGGAGAGAGACCCAGTACTTC.

This rearrangement joins TRBV20-1 to TRBJ1-3; D is unclear. Germline-derived CDR1 and CDR2 are DFQATT and SNEGSKA (reference sequence). V dropped 6 bases and J dropped 8 bases, with 11 bases sitting between them. The length of the CDR3 is 11 residues. CDR3 nucleotide sequence: TGCAGTGCAGTGAGGGTGGACACCATATATTTT. Amino acids: CSAVRVDTIYF.

This chain uses TRBV2 with TRBJ1-4, with D uncertain. The CDR3 has 15 residues. Deletions cut 5 bases from V and 2 bases from J, with 12 bases between. Per germline, CDR1 SNHLY and CDR2 FYNNEI. The CDR3 spells CASSTWGGTNEKLFF. The CDR3 region has the DNA TGTGCCAGCAGTACTTGGGGAGGGACTAATGAAAAACTGTTTTTT.

The rearrangement joins TRBV12-3 or TRBV12-4 to TRBJ1-5, with 9 nucleotides matching TRBD1. The CDR3 is made up of 13 amino acids. The trim removed 7 bases at V and 13 bases at J, leaving 11 bases unmatched. Here the CDR3 DNA reads TGTGCCAGCACCAGGACAGGGGAGAGACCGCAGCATTTT. Amino acid sequence: CASTRTGERPQHF.

This chain uses TRBV7-2 with TRBJ2-2, with D unresolved. Germline lookup yields CDR1 SGHTA and CDR2 FQGNSA. The CDR3 runs 12 residues. Trimming removed 3 bases at V and 8 bases at J, with 7 bases between. This CDR3 reads CASSFSWGELFF. The CDR3 region has the DNA TGTGCCAGCAGCTTCAGTTGGGGGGAGCTGTTTTTT.

This rearrangement joins TRBV9 to TRBJ1-1; no clear D gene. Germline values: CDR1 SGDLS, CDR2 YYNGEE. This CDR3 spans 15 amino acids. The V end was cut by 2 bases, the J end by 0 bases, with 11 bases between. The CDR3 here is CASSVDWMVNTEAFF. CDR3 coding DNA: TGTGCCAGCAGCGTGGACTGGATGGTGAACACTGAAGCTTTCTTT.

This clone was detected once. The rearrangement links TRBV9 to TRBJ2-1; 11 positions match TRBD2. The CDR3 spans 16 residues. Germline V lookup: CDR1 SGDLS, CDR2 YYNGEE. The trim removed 2 bases at V and 6 bases at J, leaving 7 bases unmatched. Here the CDR3 DNA reads TGTGCCAGCAGCGTCCAAACTAGCGGGGGTTCCAATGAGCAGTTCTTC. Its protein is CASSVQTSGGSNEQFF.